The sequence of this T cell receptor (beta chain) was determined in a study of blood T cells in healthy people across ages. Study-wide points: Not knowing donor CMV status may have confounded expanded clonotype changes. It was not possible, with unsorted PBMCs, to conclusively compare naive and antigen-experienced cells.

A second 7 to 11 cycle PCR used barcoded and J-beta primers. Each cDNA was tagged by a template-switch adaptor containing 12 random nucleotides. TCRdb called the 5' RACE reads again in MiXCR, with one record for every CDR3 protein. The data show more than 500,000 distinct CDR3 sequences, about 25% seen once. The CDR3 is 15 amino acids. Germline lookup yields CDR1 SGHTA and CDR2 FQGNSA. For this clonotype: Antigen unknown. At one of its ends the junction is not consistent with the germline gene, which may arise from a read error.

The chain couples TRBV7-2 to TRBJ1-1; the match to TRBD1 covers 9 bases. The sample taken for sequencing was blood. The clonotype comes from a woman between 65 and 79 years old in good health. The CDR3 nucleotides read TGTGCCAGCAGTCTACAGGGGGCAGGGAACACCGAAGCTTTCTTT. This codes for CASSLQGAGNTEAFF.